This TCR beta chain originates from a study of vaccination effects on CD4 cells after COVID-19. Whole-study context: Samples collected post-vaccine were obtained a median of 72 days after the second dose.

In the case of this clone: Antigen unknown.

Antigen-specific CD4+ T cells were expanded (with viral peptide pools) by the ViraFEST assay ahead of sequencing. Cells that had been cultured for approximately ten days were the source of isolated CD4+ T cells. The person had PCR-confirmed SARS-CoV-2 infection between March and December 2020. Participants completed two doses of the BNT162b2 or mRNA-1273 vaccine. In culture with 9.5 to 10 IU/ml IL-2 and about 9.7 ug/ml peptides, PBMC were grown at two million per well. The authors exchanged half the medium for IL-2 medium on days 3 and 7. The CDR3 has 17 amino acids. V lost 0 bases, J lost 1 base, and 15 bases lay in between. Germline loops: CDR1 MGHRA, CDR2 YSYEKL. Study conclusions and caveats: Clones arising from infection and from vaccination showed marked clonal contraction late after vaccination.

This table comes from immunoSEQ multiplex PCR, and its TCRdb copy is limited to in-frame clones, with some not included. The sample lists 15,000 to 20,000 clones; 65% to 75% were seen once. Specimen: CD4+ T cells from PBMCs cultured with SARS-CoV-2 spike peptides, collected after COVID-19 vaccination. This sequence joins TRBV4-1 and TRBJ2-5, with D possibly being TRBD2 (6 bases). The TCR comes from a human donor who had a prior SARS-CoV-2 infection. CDR3 coding DNA: TGCGCCAGCAGCCAAGATATAGGAAGGGGAGGCCAAGAGACCCAGTACTTC. It codes for CASSQDIGRGGQETQYF.